The clone carrying this TCR beta chain appeared many times. Its matching antigen is unknown. The sample belongs to a study of identical twins. General observations from the study: In monozygotic twins, models underestimated the sharing of out-of-frame TCR alpha. Some out-of-frame alpha sequences were shared by twins, and these showed excess low generation probability.

The CDR3 contains 13 residues. J was trimmed by 4 bases and V by 6 bases; bases with no gene match: 3. TCRdb processed the 5' RACE reads anew with MiXCR; each CDR3 protein has one entry. The sample has about 450,000 distinct CDR3 sequences, approximately 17% seen once. Each donor was a healthy Caucasian. The TCR was taken from a man aged 45-65 years in good health. Sequencing used naive T cells sorted from blood. The chain joins TRBV12-3 or TRBV12-4 to TRBJ2-5; 9 nucleotides line up with TRBD1. This CDR3 reads CASRRQGGETQYF. CDR3 nucleotide sequence: TGTGCCAGCAGAAGACAGGGGGGAGAGACCCAGTACTTC.